What follows describes a single TCR beta chain. TCR beta was sequenced from blood CD8+ and CD4+ T cells. A quantity of roughly 0.5 to 1 ug RNA underwent reverse transcription using random hexamers. By means of immunoSEQ multiplex PCR, TCR beta CDR3 spanning 54 Vbeta and 13 Jbeta underwent amplification. Each CDR3 protein is one row after TCRdb ran MiXCR on the immunoSEQ multiplex PCR reads. This table has about 400,000 distinct CDR3 sequences, approximately 85% appearing once. The sample comes from a study of CD8 T cells in Susac syndrome. Per germline, CDR1 MNHEY and CDR2 SVGAGI. Trimming cost V 4 bases and J 0 bases; bases outside gene matches: 6. This CDR3 contains 16 residues.

The sequence was obtained from a human donor with multiple sclerosis. Source material: CD8+ T cells from PBMCs. This rearrangement joins TRBV6-5 to TRBJ2-3; 8 positions agree with TRBD2. The CDR3 loop is CASSSILAASTDTQYF. CDR3 sequence (DNA): TGTGCCAGCAGTTCCATACTAGCGGCTAGCACAGATACGCAGTATTTT.